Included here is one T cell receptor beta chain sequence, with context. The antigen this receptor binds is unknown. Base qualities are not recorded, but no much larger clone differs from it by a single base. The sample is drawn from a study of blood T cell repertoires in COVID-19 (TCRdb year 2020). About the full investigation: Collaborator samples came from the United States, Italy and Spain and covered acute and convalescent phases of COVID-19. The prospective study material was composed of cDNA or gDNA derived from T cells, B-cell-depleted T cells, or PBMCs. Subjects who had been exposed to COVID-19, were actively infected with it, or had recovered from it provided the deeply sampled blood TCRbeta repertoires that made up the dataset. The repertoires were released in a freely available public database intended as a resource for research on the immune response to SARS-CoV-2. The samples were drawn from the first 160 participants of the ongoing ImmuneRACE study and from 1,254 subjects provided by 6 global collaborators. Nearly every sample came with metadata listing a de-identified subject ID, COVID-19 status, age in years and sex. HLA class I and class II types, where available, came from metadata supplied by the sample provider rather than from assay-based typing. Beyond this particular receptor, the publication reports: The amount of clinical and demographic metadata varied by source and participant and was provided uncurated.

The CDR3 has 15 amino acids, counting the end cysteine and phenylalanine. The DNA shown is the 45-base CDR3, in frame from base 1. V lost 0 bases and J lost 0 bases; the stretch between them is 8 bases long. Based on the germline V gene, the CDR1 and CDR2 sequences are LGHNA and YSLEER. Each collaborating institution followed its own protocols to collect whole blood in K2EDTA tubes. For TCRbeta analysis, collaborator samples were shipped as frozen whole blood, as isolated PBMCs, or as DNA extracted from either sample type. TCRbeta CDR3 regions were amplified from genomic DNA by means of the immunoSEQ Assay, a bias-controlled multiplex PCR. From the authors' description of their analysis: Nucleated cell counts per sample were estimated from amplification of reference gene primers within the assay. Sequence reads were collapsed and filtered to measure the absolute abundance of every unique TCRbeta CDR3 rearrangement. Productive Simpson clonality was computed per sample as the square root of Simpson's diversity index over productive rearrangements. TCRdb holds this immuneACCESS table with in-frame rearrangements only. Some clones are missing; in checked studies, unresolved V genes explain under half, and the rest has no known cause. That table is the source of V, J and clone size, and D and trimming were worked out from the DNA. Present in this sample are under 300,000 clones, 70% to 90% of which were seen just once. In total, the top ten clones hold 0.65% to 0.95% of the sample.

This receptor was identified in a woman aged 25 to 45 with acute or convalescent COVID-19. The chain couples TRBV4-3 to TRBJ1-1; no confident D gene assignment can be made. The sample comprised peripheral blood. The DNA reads TGCGCCAGCAGCCAAGATAACGGTATGAACACTGAAGCTTTCTTT. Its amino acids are CASSQDNGMNTEAFF.